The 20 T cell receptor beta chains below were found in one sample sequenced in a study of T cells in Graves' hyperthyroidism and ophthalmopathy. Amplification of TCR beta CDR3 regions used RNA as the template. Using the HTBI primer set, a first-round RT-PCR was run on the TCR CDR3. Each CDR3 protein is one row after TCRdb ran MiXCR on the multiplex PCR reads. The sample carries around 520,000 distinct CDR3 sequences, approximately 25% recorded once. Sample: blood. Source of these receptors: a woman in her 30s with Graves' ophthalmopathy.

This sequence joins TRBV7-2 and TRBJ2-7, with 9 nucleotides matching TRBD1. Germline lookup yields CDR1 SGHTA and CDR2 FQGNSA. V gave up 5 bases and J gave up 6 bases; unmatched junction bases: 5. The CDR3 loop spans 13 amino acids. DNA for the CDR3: TGTGCCAGCAGCCTTGACAGGGGGAGCGAGCAGTACTTC. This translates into CASSLDRGSEQYF.

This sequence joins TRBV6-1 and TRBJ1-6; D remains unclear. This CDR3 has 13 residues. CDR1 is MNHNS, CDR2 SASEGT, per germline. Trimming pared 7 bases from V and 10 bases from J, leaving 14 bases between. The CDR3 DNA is TGTGCCAGCAAGGCCCAGCTGCAGTCACCCCTCCACTTT. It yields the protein CASKAQLQSPLHF.

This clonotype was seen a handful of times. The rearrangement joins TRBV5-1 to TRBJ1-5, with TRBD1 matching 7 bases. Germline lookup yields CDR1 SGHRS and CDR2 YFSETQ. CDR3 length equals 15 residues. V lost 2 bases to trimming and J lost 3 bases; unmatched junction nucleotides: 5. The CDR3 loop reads CASSFEGAFNQPQHF. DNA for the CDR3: TGCGCCAGCAGCTTCGAGGGGGCCTTCAATCAGCCCCAGCATTTT.

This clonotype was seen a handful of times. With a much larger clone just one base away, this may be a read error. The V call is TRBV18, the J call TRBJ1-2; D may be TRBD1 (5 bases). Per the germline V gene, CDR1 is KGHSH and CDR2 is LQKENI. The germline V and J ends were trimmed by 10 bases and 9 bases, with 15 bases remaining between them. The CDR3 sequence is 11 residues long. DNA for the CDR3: TGTGCCATCTCTAACAGGCACCGCTACACCTTC. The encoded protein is CAISNRHRYTF.

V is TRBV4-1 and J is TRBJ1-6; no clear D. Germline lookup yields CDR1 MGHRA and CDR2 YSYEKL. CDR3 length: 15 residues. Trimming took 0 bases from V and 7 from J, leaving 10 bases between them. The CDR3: CASSQETGSNSPLHF. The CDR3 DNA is TGCGCCAGCAGCCAAGAGACGGGGTCGAATTCACCCCTCCACTTT.

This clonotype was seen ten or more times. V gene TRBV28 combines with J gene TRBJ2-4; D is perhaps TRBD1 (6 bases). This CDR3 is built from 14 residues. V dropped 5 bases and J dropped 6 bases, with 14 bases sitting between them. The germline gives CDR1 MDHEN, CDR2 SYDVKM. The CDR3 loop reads CASSRTGFRNIQYF. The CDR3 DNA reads TGTGCCAGCAGTCGTACAGGGTTCAGAAACATTCAGTACTTC.

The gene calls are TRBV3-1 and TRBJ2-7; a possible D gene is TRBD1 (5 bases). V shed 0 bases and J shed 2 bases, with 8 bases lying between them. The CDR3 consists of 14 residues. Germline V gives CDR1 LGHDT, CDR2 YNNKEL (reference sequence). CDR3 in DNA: TGTGCCAGCAGCCAAGATCCGACAGCCTACGAGCAGTACTTC. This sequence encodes CASSQDPTAYEQYF.

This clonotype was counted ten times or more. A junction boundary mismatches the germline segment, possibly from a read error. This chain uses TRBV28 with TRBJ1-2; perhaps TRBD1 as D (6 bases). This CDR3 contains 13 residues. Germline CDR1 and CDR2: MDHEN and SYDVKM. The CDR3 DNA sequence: TGTGCCAGCAGGCCAACAGGGTTGGAGGGCTGCACCTTC. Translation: CASRPTGLEGCTF.

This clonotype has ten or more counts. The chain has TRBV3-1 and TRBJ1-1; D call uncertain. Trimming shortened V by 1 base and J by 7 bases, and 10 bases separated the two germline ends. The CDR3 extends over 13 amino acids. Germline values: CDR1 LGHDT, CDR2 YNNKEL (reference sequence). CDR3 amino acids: CASSQGRQYEAFF. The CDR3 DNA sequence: TGTGCCAGCAGCCAAGGTCGGCAATATGAAGCTTTCTTT.

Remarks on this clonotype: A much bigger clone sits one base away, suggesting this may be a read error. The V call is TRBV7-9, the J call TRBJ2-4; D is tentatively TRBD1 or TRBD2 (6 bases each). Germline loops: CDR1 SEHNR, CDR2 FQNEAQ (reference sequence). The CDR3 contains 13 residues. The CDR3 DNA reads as TGTGCCAGCAGCTTAGCCTGGGGGGACATTAAGTACTTC. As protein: CASSLAWGDIKYF.

CDR3 loop: CAGGTGYQPQHF. The CDR3 DNA reads TGTGCCGGAGGGACAGGGTATCAGCCCCAGCATTTT. This chain joins TRBV6-1 and TRBJ1-5; 9 bases match TRBD1. CDR3 length: 12 amino acids. V lost 11 bases and J lost 5; bases outside the gene matches: 4. The germline CDR1 and CDR2 sequences are MNHNS and SASEGT.

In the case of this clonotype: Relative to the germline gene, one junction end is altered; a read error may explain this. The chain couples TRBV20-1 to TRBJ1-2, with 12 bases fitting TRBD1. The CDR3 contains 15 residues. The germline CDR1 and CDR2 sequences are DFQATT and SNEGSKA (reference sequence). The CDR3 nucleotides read TGCAGTGCTCTCCGGGACAGGGGGCGAGACTATGGCTACAGCTTC. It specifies CSALRDRGRDYGYSF.

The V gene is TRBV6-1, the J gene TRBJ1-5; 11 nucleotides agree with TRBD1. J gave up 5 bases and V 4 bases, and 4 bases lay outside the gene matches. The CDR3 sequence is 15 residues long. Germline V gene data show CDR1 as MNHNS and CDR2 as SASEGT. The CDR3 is CASSAGQGAHQPQHF. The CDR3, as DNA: TGTGCCAGCAGTGCCGGACAGGGGGCTCATCAGCCCCAGCATTTT.

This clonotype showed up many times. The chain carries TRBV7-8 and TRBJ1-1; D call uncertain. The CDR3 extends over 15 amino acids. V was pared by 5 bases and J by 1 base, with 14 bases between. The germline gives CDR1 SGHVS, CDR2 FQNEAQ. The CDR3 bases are TGTGCCAGCAGCCCCTCCGGGGAGCCGAACACTGAAGCTTTCTTT. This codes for CASSPSGEPNTEAFF.

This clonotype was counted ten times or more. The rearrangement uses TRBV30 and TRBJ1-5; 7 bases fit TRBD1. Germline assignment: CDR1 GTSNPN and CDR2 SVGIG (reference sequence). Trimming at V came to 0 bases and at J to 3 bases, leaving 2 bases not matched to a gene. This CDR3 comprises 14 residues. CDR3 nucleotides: TGTGCCTGGAGTGTCACAGGGGACAATCAGCCCCAGCATTTT. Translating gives CAWSVTGDNQPQHF.

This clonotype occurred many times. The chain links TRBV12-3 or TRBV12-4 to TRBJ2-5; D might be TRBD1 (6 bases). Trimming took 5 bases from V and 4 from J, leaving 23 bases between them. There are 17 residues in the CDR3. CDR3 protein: CASSPSRDTPQRETQYF. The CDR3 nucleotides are TGTGCCAGCAGTCCGTCCAGGGACACTCCTCAGCGAGAGACCCAGTACTTC.

In nucleotides, the CDR3 is TGTGCCAGCAGTTCGACCACCCGGGCCGGGGAGCTGTTTTTT. Protein product: CASSSTTRAGELFF. The chain uses TRBV6-5 and TRBJ2-2; D is unclear. From germline, CDR1 is MNHEY and CDR2 SVGAGI. The CDR3 loop spans 14 amino acids. V was clipped by 4 bases and J by 6 bases, with 12 bases between them.

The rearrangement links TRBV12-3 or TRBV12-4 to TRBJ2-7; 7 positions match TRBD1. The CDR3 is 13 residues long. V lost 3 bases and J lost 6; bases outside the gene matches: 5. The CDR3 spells CASSFTGVGEQYF. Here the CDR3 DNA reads TGTGCCAGCAGTTTTACAGGGGTAGGCGAGCAGTACTTC.

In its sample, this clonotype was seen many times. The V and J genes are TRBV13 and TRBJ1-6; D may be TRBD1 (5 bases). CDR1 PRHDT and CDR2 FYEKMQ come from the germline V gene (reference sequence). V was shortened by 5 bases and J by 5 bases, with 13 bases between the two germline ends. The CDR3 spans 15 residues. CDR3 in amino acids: CASSLRDWDNSPLHF. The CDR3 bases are TGTGCCAGCAGCCTACGGGACTGGGATAATTCACCCCTCCACTTT.

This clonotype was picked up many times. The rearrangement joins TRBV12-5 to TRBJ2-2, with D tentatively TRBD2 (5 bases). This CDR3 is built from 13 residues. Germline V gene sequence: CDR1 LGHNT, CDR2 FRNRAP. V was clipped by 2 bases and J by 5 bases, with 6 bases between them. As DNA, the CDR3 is TGTGCTAGTGGTTTGTCGGGAACCGGGGAGCTGTTTTTT. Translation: CASGLSGTGELFF.